Shown below are 29 T cell receptor beta chains from a single sample sequenced in a study of STAT5B mutations in CD4+ large granular lymphocyte leukemia. Profiling relied on immunoSEQ multiplex PCR, and the TCRdb table lists in-frame clones only, not all of them. The sample lists tens of thousands of clones, about 79% seen once, with over 9% in the top ten. Specimen: CD4+ T cells from blood buffy coats. These receptors came from a human donor in good health.

The chain combines TRBV6-1 with TRBJ2-7; the match to TRBD2 covers 7 bases. V was pared by 7 bases and J by 2 bases, with 11 bases of the junction left unmatched. Germline V CDR1 and CDR2: MNHNS, SASEGT. There are 15 residues in the CDR3. The CDR3 reads CASTLGGGATYEQYV. For the CDR3, the DNA is TGTGCCAGCACCCTTGGGGGAGGGGCCACCTACGAGCAGTACGTC.

The J gene is TRBJ2-2, the V gene TRBV27; the match to TRBD2 covers 7 bases. From germline, CDR1 is MNHEY and CDR2 SMNVEV (reference sequence). After removal of 6 bases from V and 1 base from J, the junction contained 8 bases not matched to a gene. The CDR3 is made up of 16 amino acids. This chain's CDR3 is CASSTSGGLNTGELFF. For the CDR3, the DNA is TGTGCCAGCAGCACCTCGGGGGGATTGAACACCGGGGAGCTGTTTTTT.

The chain employs TRBV6-6 and TRBJ1-5; the D gene is possibly TRBD1 (6 bases). V was pared by 4 bases and J by 4 bases, with 11 bases between. Germline V gene lookup returns CDR1 MNHNY and CDR2 SVGAGI (reference sequence). This CDR3 has 14 residues. The CDR3 bases are TGTGCCAGCAGTTTTCGGGGGCAGAATCAGCCCCAGCATTTT. Amino acids: CASSFRGQNQPQHF.

This sequence joins TRBV4-1 and TRBJ1-2; tentatively, D is TRBD1 (5 bases). Trimming removed 3 bases at V and 6 bases at J, with 23 bases between. This CDR3 is built from 17 residues. The germline V gene has CDR1 MGHRA and CDR2 YSYEKL. For the CDR3, the DNA is TGCGCCAGCAGCCACGTTAAGAGCAGGGCGGCGTTTGATGGCTACACCTTC. Protein product: CASSHVKSRAAFDGYTF.

The V and J genes are TRBV7-3 and TRBJ2-2; D remains unclear. The germline V and J ends were trimmed by 1 base and 6 bases, with 6 bases remaining between them. From germline, CDR1 is SGHTA and CDR2 FQGTGA. The CDR3 totals 13 residues. CDR3 DNA sequence: TGTGCCAGCAGCTTAAAGGTATCCGGGGAGCTGTTTTTT. It specifies CASSLKVSGELFF.

In this sample, this clone turned up a few times. The genes are TRBV21-1 and TRBJ1-1. TRBV21-1 is described as a pseudogene. The CDR3 is 12 residues long. The CDR3 protein is CASSGKDTEAFF. Written as DNA, the CDR3 is TGTGCCAGCTCCGGTAAGGACACTGAAGCTTTCTTT.

J is TRBJ1-2 and V is TRBV11-2, with unresolved D. Trimming left V 5 bases short and J 3 bases short, with 7 bases between. CDR1 and CDR2 from the germline V gene are SGHAT and FQNNGV. This CDR3 contains 12 residues. In DNA, the CDR3 is TGTGCCAGCAGCGCCGGACACTATGGCTACACCTTC. Translation: CASSAGHYGYTF.

V and J are TRBV13 and TRBJ1-4; 8 bases align to TRBD1. The V and J ends lost 6 bases and 7 bases, in that order; junction bases with no gene match: 13. Germline loops: CDR1 PRHDT, CDR2 FYEKMQ (reference sequence). CDR3 length: 16 amino acids. CDR3 bases: TGTGCCAGCAGTCAACGACAGGGGACTCTCGGTGAAAAACTGTTTTTT. Translation: CASSQRQGTLGEKLFF.

This chain links TRBV15 with TRBJ1-4; 8 positions match TRBD1. CDR3 length: 16 amino acids. The V gene's germline CDR1 is LNHNV and CDR2 YYDKDF (reference sequence). After removal of 4 bases from V and 5 bases from J, the junction contained 9 bases not matched to a gene. Here the CDR3 DNA reads TGTGCCACCAGCACCGAACGACAGGGGAGAAATGAAAAACTGTTTTTT. It is translated as CATSTERQGRNEKLFF.

This chain connects TRBV15 to TRBJ2-6; 11 positions agree with TRBD1. V lost 9 bases to trimming and J lost 1 base; unmatched junction nucleotides: 5. Germline CDR1 reads LNHNV; CDR2 reads YYDKDF (reference sequence). The CDR3 extends over 16 amino acids. The CDR3 coding sequence is TGTGCCACGACGCGGGACAGGGGGTCTGGGGCCAACGTCCTGACTTTC. It encodes CATTRDRGSGANVLTF.

The J gene is TRBJ1-5, the V gene TRBV5-1; no clear D gene. CDR1 is SGHRS and CDR2 is YFSETQ in the germline V gene. The CDR3 sequence is 14 residues long. Trimming removed 0 bases from V and 2 bases from J, with 6 bases in between. Here the CDR3 DNA reads TGCGCCAGCAGCTTGGATGGGGGCAATCAGCCCCAGCATTTT. This codes for CASSLDGGNQPQHF.

The chain links TRBV6-5 to TRBJ1-5, with D unresolved. V was cut by 6 bases and J by 6 bases, with 12 bases left in between. The germline V gene encodes CDR1 MNHEY and CDR2 SVGAGI. The CDR3 covers 13 residues. The DNA of the CDR3 is TGTGCCAGCAGCTACCTCGGCACTCAGCCCCAGCATTTT. Its translation is CASSYLGTQPQHF.

The genes are TRBV19 and TRBJ1-6, with D perhaps matching TRBD1 (6 bases). CDR1 is LNHDA, CDR2 SQIVND, per germline (reference sequence). The CDR3 runs 15 residues. Trimming cost V 9 bases and J 4 bases, with 16 bases left between them. CDR3 in amino acids: CASGTTGIYNSPLHF. The CDR3 DNA is TGTGCCAGCGGTACCACAGGGATTTATAATTCACCCCTCCACTTT.

The sample holds a few counts of this clone. The genes are TRBV30 and TRBJ1-5, with D possibly matching TRBD1 (6 bases). CDR3 length equals 15 residues. V lost 3 bases and J 7 bases, leaving 19 bases between the germline ends. Germline CDR1 GTSNPN, CDR2 SVGIG (reference sequence). The CDR3 nucleotides are TGTGCCTGGAGCCCTGGGGGGGCCTCGGGGCAGCCCCAGCATTTT. It specifies CAWSPGGASGQPQHF.

The chain employs TRBV2 and TRBJ1-1, with 8 bases lining up with TRBD1. After removal of 5 bases from V and 4 bases from J, the junction contained 3 bases not matched to a gene. CDR3 length: 13 amino acids. Germline loops: CDR1 SNHLY, CDR2 FYNNEI. The CDR3 loop reads CASSIQGVTEAFF. The DNA for the CDR3 is TGTGCCAGCAGTATACAGGGGGTCACTGAAGCTTTCTTT.

On this clone itself: The germline gene is not matched at one end of the junction; a read error may be the cause. The V gene is TRBV4-1, the J gene TRBJ1-4; 10 bases are a match to TRBD1. The CDR3 contains 16 residues. Germline V gives CDR1 MGHRA, CDR2 YSYEKL. CDR3 sequence: CASSQEGTGAGEKLSF. CDR3 nucleotide sequence: TGCGCCAGCAGCCAAGAGGGGACAGGGGCAGGCGAAAAACTGTCTTTT.

This clone was found once. The gene calls are TRBV5-4 and TRBJ2-1, with 11 nucleotides matching TRBD2. Germline trimming cut 2 bases from V and 4 bases from J; bases unmatched to any gene: 8. The CDR3 is 17 residues long. CDR1 and CDR2 (germline): SGHNT, YYREEE (reference sequence). The DNA for the CDR3 is TGTGCCAGCAGCTTCCTAGGACTAGCGGGCCGTTACAATGAGCAGTTCTTC. Translating it yields CASSFLGLAGRYNEQFF.

The chain uses TRBV6-6 and TRBJ1-6; tentative D call: TRBD1 (5 bases). CDR1 is MNHNY and CDR2 is SVGAGI in the germline V gene (reference sequence). The CDR3 totals 15 residues. V was shortened by 6 bases and J by 5 bases, with 14 bases between the two germline ends. The DNA for the CDR3 is TGTGCCAGCAGCCGGGACTGGAGTAATAATTCACCCCTCCACTTT. Translated: CASSRDWSNNSPLHF.

The rearrangement uses TRBV28 and TRBJ2-6; D is uncertain. The germline CDR1 and CDR2 sequences are MDHEN and SYDVKM. The ends were cut back, 7 bases at V and 0 bases at J, with 7 bases in the middle. The CDR3 consists of 14 residues. The CDR3 is CASTYFSGANVLTF. The CDR3 bases are TGTGCCAGCACCTATTTCTCTGGGGCCAACGTCCTGACTTTC. The complete variable domain, with remaining parts taken from reference TRBV28 and TRBJ2-6, reads DVKVTQSSRYLVKRTGEKVFLECVQDMDHENMFWYRQDPGLGLRLIYFSYDVKMKEKGDIPEGYSVSREKKERFSLILESASTNQTSMYLCASTYFSGANVLTFGAGSRLTVL.

This chain links TRBV10-3 with TRBJ2-1; 8 bases are a match to TRBD2. V was clipped by 2 bases and J by 4 bases; unmatched bases: 7. This CDR3 region has 16 residues. In germline, CDR1 is ENHRY, CDR2 SYGVKD. CDR3 in amino acids: CAISEEQLAAYNEQFF. The CDR3 nucleotides read TGTGCCATCAGTGAGGAGCAACTAGCGGCATACAATGAGCAGTTCTTC.

The chain employs TRBV5-4 and TRBJ2-2; no clear D. Looked up from germline, CDR1 is SGHNT and CDR2 is YYREEE (reference sequence). Trimming shortened V by 0 bases and J by 4 bases, and 16 bases separated the two germline ends. CDR3 length equals 17 residues. The CDR3 loop reads CASSLGVYNVVTGELFF. CDR3 nucleotide sequence: TGTGCCAGCAGCTTGGGGGTTTATAACGTGGTCACCGGGGAGCTGTTTTTT.

This rearrangement joins TRBV4-3 to TRBJ1-2; D is perhaps TRBD1 (6 bases). This CDR3 comprises 14 residues. V lost 4 bases and J lost 0, with 9 bases in between. The germline V gene has CDR1 LGHNA and CDR2 YSLEER. CDR3 protein: CASSPGQTNYGYTF. The CDR3 nucleotides read TGCGCCAGCAGCCCTGGACAGACTAACTATGGCTACACCTTC.

This clone was seen a handful of times. A read error may produce the germline difference seen at one junction end. The genes are TRBV7-8 and TRBJ2-7, with 7 positions matching TRBD2. CDR1 and CDR2 from the germline V gene are SGHVS and FQNEAQ. The CDR3 consists of 11 residues. The CDR3: CASSLQLAPVF. The CDR3 region has the DNA TGTGCCAGCAGCTTACAACTAGCGCCTGTCTTC.

This clone turned up a few times. V gene TRBV9 combines with J gene TRBJ2-3; D ambiguous. This CDR3 comprises 14 residues. V gave up 4 bases and J gave up 0 bases, with 9 bases separating them. The germline V gene encodes CDR1 SGDLS and CDR2 YYNGEE. The CDR3 sequence is CASSLSGSTDTQYF. The CDR3 DNA is TGTGCCAGCAGCTTATCCGGCAGCACAGATACGCAGTATTTT.

The chain is built from TRBV9 and TRBJ2-5; weak D call: TRBD2 (6 bases). V shed 2 bases and J shed 9 bases, with 14 bases lying between them. The CDR3 has 13 residues. Germline values: CDR1 SGDLS, CDR2 YYNGEE. CDR3 sequence: CASSVGESGAQYF. The CDR3 nucleotides are TGTGCCAGCAGCGTGGGGGAATCGGGGGCCCAGTACTTC.

This chain uses TRBV2 with TRBJ2-3; D perhaps matches TRBD2 (5 bases). Trimming removed 4 bases from V and 4 bases from J, with 12 bases in between. CDR1 and CDR2 from the germline V gene are SNHLY and FYNNEI. This CDR3 contains 14 residues. The CDR3 DNA reads as TGTGCCAGCAGTGTACGGCGGGTCTCAGATACGCAGTATTTT. This encodes CASSVRRVSDTQYF.

The DNA for the CDR3 is TGTGCCAGCAGCTTATATCAGGAGCGATATGGCTACACCTTC. It encodes CASSLYQERYGYTF. The chain uses TRBV7-2 and TRBJ1-2, with D unclear. The CDR3 totals 14 residues. Per germline, CDR1 SGHTA and CDR2 FQGNSA. The ends were cut back, 2 bases at V and 5 bases at J, with 12 bases in the middle. The whole variable domain, remainder taken from reference TRBV7-2 and TRBJ1-2, is GAGVSQSPSNKVTEKGKDVELRCDPISGHTALYWYRQSLGQGLEFLIYFQGNSAPDKSGLPSDRFSAERTGGSVSTLTIQRTQQEDSAVYLCASSLYQERYGYTFGSGTRLTVV.

The CDR3 sequence: CASTGGANIQYF. For the CDR3, the DNA is TGTGCCAGTACAGGGGGCGCAAACATTCAGTACTTC. J is TRBJ2-4 and V is TRBV2, with 9 bases identical to TRBD1. This CDR3 has 12 amino acids. Trimming removed 9 bases from V and 6 bases from J; junction bases left unmatched: 3. From germline, CDR1 is SNHLY and CDR2 FYNNEI.

The rearrangement joins TRBV18 to TRBJ2-7, with D perhaps matching TRBD2 (5 bases). Trimming took off 3 bases at V and 2 bases at J, with 11 bases between the two ends. This CDR3 region has 14 residues. Germline lookup yields CDR1 KGHSH and CDR2 LQKENI. CDR3 amino acids: CASSPGRDAYEQYV. CDR3 bases: TGTGCCAGCTCACCCGGACGGGATGCCTACGAGCAGTACGTC.